A single sample is the source of the 14 T cell receptor beta chains below, sequenced in a study of blood T cell repertoires in COVID-19. Some clones are missing from TCRdb's copy, which holds only in-frame ones; the method was immunoSEQ multiplex PCR. Here the sample spans 230,000 or so clones, around 85% being singletons. The material sequenced was peripheral blood. The source of these receptors is a human donor in a cohort sampled during active COVID-19.

With respect to this clone: One junction end disagrees with the germline gene, perhaps due to a read error. The gene calls are TRBV30 and TRBJ2-7, with D tentatively TRBD1 (5 bases). This CDR3 spans 13 amino acids. Looked up from germline, CDR1 is GTSNPN and CDR2 is SVGIG (reference sequence). The CDR3 coding sequence is TGTGCCTGGCTTGGGCCCGACAGTCCTACGCTGAACTTC. It encodes CAWLGPDSPTLNF.

This clone was seen more than once but under ten times. J is TRBJ1-1 and V is TRBV5-3, with 8 bases identical to TRBD1. TRBV5-3 is annotated as an ORF whose role is uncertain. Losses at the gene ends were 4 bases for V and 3 bases for J; bases not matched to a gene: 14. The CDR3 extends over 17 amino acids. Written as DNA, the CDR3 is TGTGCCAGAAGCCGAGGGATGGCAGGGGGCGCGGACACTGAAGCTTTCTTT. Translated, it gives CARSRGMAGGADTEAFF.

This rearrangement joins TRBV30 to TRBJ1-2, with a weak D call TRBD1 (6 bases). The V and J ends lost 5 bases and 2 bases respectively, with 18 bases between them. This CDR3 has 15 residues. CDR1 is GTSNPN and CDR2 is SVGIG in the germline V gene (reference sequence). The CDR3 spells CAWGAPGDLNYGYTF. The DNA of the CDR3 is TGTGCCTGGGGGGCCCCAGGGGACCTAAACTATGGCTACACCTTC. The full variable domain, rest sourced from reference TRBV30 and TRBJ1-2, is SQTIHQWPATLVQPVGSPLSLECTVEGTSNPNLYWYRQAAGRGLQLLFYSVGIGQISSEVPQNLSASRPQDRQFILSSKKLLLSDSGFYLCAWGAPGDLNYGYTFGSGTRLTVV.

This chain connects TRBV7-2 to TRBJ2-1; 7 bases agree with TRBD2. V dropped 3 bases and J dropped 5; count of bases not matched to a gene: 7. Germline assignment: CDR1 SGHTA and CDR2 FQGNSA. CDR3 length: 15 residues. The CDR3 loop is CASSLASGAHNEQFF. The CDR3 DNA sequence: TGTGCCAGCAGCTTGGCCAGCGGGGCACACAATGAGCAGTTCTTC.

CDR3 DNA sequence: TGCGCCAGTCGTTCCGGACAGACGAATGAAAAACTGTTTTTT. Its protein product is CASRSGQTNEKLFF. The rearrangement uses TRBV10-1 and TRBJ1-4, with D perhaps TRBD1 (6 bases). The CDR3 is 14 residues long. Germline V gives CDR1 WNHNN, CDR2 SYGVQD (reference sequence). The ends were cut back, 9 bases at V and 5 bases at J, with 16 bases in the middle.

The genes are TRBV27 and TRBJ2-7, with 7 bases that match TRBD1. The CDR3 totals 15 residues. Germline V gene data show CDR1 as MNHEY and CDR2 as SMNVEV (reference sequence). Unmatched junction bases numbered 14, after V lost 5 bases and J lost 7 bases. The CDR3 nucleotides are TGTGCCAGCAGTATCAGGGGGTCAGCCTTTACGGAGCAGTACTTC. Translation: CASSIRGSAFTEQYF.

The chain joins TRBV5-7 to TRBJ2-1, with TRBD1 identical over 10 bases. TRBV5-7 carries the ORF label, with uncertain function. The ends lost 2 bases at V and 8 bases at J; junction bases unmatched: 7. The CDR3 loop spans 15 amino acids. The CDR3 nucleotides are TGTGCCAGCAGCTTTCCCGACAGGGGGCGCGATGAGCAGTTCTTC. It is translated as CASSFPDRGRDEQFF.

The genes are TRBV5-5 and TRBJ2-7; D is perhaps TRBD2 (5 bases). CDR3 length: 14 amino acids. V gave up 0 bases and J gave up 0 bases, with 7 bases separating them. Germline V gene sequence: CDR1 SGHKS, CDR2 YYEKEE (reference sequence). The CDR3 loop reads CASSLAGSSYEQYF. The CDR3 DNA sequence: TGTGCCAGCAGCTTGGCTGGGAGCTCCTACGAGCAGTACTTC. Looking up the rest from reference TRBV5-5 and TRBJ2-7 gives the full variable domain: DAGVTQSPTHLIKTRGQQVTLRCSPISGHKSVSWYQQVLGQGPQFIFQYYEKEERGRGNFPDRFSARQFPNYSSELNVNALLLGDSALYLCASSLAGSSYEQYFGPGTRLTVT.

V and J are TRBV6-5 and TRBJ1-2; 10 bases match TRBD1. Germline CDR1 and CDR2: MNHEY and SVGAGI. The CDR3 runs 15 residues. With V trimmed by 7 bases and J by 2 bases, 7 bases remained unmatched. The CDR3 bases are TGTGCCAGCATCTGGGACAGGGGAAAGAACTATGGCTACACCTTC. As protein: CASIWDRGKNYGYTF.

V usage is TRBV10-2 and J usage is TRBJ2-2; 7 nucleotides line up with TRBD1. The CDR3 runs 17 residues. The ends lost 0 bases at V and 5 bases at J; junction bases unmatched: 9. Germline V gene data show CDR1 as WSHSY and CDR2 as SAAADI. This CDR3 reads CASSESWGTAETGELFF. CDR3 DNA: TGCGCCAGCAGTGAGTCGTGGGGGACAGCTGAAACCGGGGAGCTGTTTTTT.

The chain couples TRBV24-1 to TRBJ2-7; 16 nucleotides match TRBD2. The germline CDR1 and CDR2 sequences are KGHDR and SFDVKD. V gave up 4 bases and J gave up 2 bases; unmatched junction bases: 1. CDR3 size: 16 residues. The CDR3 bases are TGTGCCACCAGTGAAGGGACTAGCGGGAGGGCCTACGAGCAGTACTTC. Translation: CATSEGTSGRAYEQYF.

Regarding this clone: Other DNA sequences in the same sample also yield this CDR3. The gene calls are TRBV19 and TRBJ1-1; TRBD1 matches at 7 bases. This CDR3 comprises 14 residues. The germline CDR1 and CDR2 sequences are LNHDA and SQIVND (reference sequence). The J segment lost 1 base and the V segment lost 5 bases, leaving 4 bases of the junction unmatched. DNA for the CDR3: TGTGCCAGTAGTCTCGGACAGGAGAACACTGAAGCTTTCTTT. Amino acids: CASSLGQENTEAFF.

This chain connects TRBV24-1 to TRBJ2-3; 8 nucleotides match TRBD2. This CDR3 is built from 16 residues. Germline trimming cut 3 bases from V and 0 bases from J; bases unmatched to any gene: 4. CDR1 and CDR2 (germline): KGHDR, SFDVKD. The CDR3 reads CATSDPGGGSTDTQYF. CDR3 in DNA: TGTGCCACCAGTGATCCGGGGGGGGGTAGCACAGATACGCAGTATTTT.

The chain combines TRBV5-1 with TRBJ2-1; a weak D match, TRBD2 (5 bases). The CDR3 has 16 residues. From germline, CDR1 is SGHRS and CDR2 YFSETQ. The V end lost 4 bases, the J end lost 0 bases, and 14 bases lay between the germline ends. CDR3 loop: CASSRRQTSSYNEQFF. The CDR3 DNA reads TGCGCCAGCAGCCGCAGGCAAACTAGCTCCTACAATGAGCAGTTCTTC. The full variable domain, with the rest looked up from reference TRBV5-1 and TRBJ2-1, is KAGVTQTPRYLIKTRGQQVTLSCSPISGHRSVSWYQQTPGQGLQFLFEYFSETQRNKGNFPGRFSGRQFSNSRSEMNVSTLELGDSALYLCASSRRQTSSYNEQFFGPGTRLTVL.